This T cell receptor beta chain originates from a study of T cell responses to AZD1222 COVID-19 vaccine. Study-level points and caveats: Dominant CD4 TCR responses targeted spike regions 160-218 and 743-854. Two AZD1222 doses significantly raised spike-specific TCR breadth and depth over controls. There were repertoire samples only from the period after the peak T cell response. Epitopes outside B.1.351 and B.1.1.7 mutated regions reportedly drew nearly half of spike TCRs.

On this clone itself: The antigen remains undetermined.

Trimming removed 5 bases from V and 4 bases from J; junction bases left unmatched: 11. Germline CDR1 is GTSNPN and CDR2 is SVGIG (reference sequence). CDR3 length: 16 residues. Assay used: immunoSEQ multiplex PCR; TCRdb lists only in-frame clones, some missing. The sample records 150,000 to 200,000 clones, 85% to 95% being singletons. This TCR derives from an adult in good health. The sample in question was peripheral blood, obtained on day 0 of AZD1222 vaccination. This chain joins TRBV30 and TRBJ1-6, with 7 bases aligning to TRBD1. The CDR3 sequence: CAWGSPGQPYNSPLHF. The CDR3 DNA sequence: TGTGCCTGGGGTAGTCCGGGACAGCCATATAATTCACCCCTCCACTTT.